These 18 T cell receptor beta chains were sequenced from one sample in a study of blood T cell repertoires in COVID-19. Sequencing used immunoSEQ multiplex PCR; TCRdb keeps in-frame clones, though not all of them. The profile covers roughly 250,000 clones, with roughly 87% appearing a single time and under 0.95% taken by the ten largest. Sequencing was done on a sample of peripheral blood. All receptors derive from a woman in her 30s with acute or convalescent COVID-19.

The chain employs TRBV7-9 and TRBJ1-2, with D possibly being TRBD1 (5 bases). V was cut by 1 base and J by 8 bases, with 11 bases left in between. CDR1 is SEHNR, CDR2 FQNEAQ, per germline (reference sequence). CDR3 size: 13 residues. The CDR3 here is CASSLDQGRGYTF. The CDR3 DNA is TGTGCCAGCAGCTTAGATCAGGGTCGAGGCTACACCTTC.

DNA for the CDR3: TGTGCCAGCAGCGTGAAACAGGGTGGGGAGCAGTACTTC. Protein product: CASSVKQGGEQYF. The chain uses TRBV9 and TRBJ2-7; TRBD1 might be the D (6 bases). In germline, CDR1 is SGDLS, CDR2 YYNGEE. V lost 2 bases to trimming and J lost 7 bases, with 13 bases between them. The CDR3 extends over 13 amino acids.

The V call is TRBV15, the J call TRBJ2-5, with a possible D match to TRBD2 (6 bases). Trimming removed 5 bases at V and 9 bases at J, with 22 bases between. CDR1 and CDR2 from the germline V gene are LNHNV and YYDKDF (reference sequence). The CDR3 runs 15 residues. In nucleotides, the CDR3 is TGTGCCACCAGCCGGTCCCGGGACTTGTTCGGGGCCCAGTACTTC. Amino acids: CATSRSRDLFGAQYF. Full variable domain (rest looked up from reference TRBV15 and TRBJ2-5): DAMVIQNPRYQVTQFGKPVTLSCSQTLNHNVMYWYQQKSSQAPKLLFHYYDKDFNNEADTPDNFQSRRPNTSFCFLDIRSPGLGDTAMYLCATSRSRDLFGAQYFGPGTRLLVL.

The chain joins TRBV6-2 or TRBV6-3 to TRBJ2-7; a possible D gene is TRBD2 (5 bases). Trimming took off 4 bases at V and 3 bases at J, with 16 bases between the two ends. Per the germline V gene, CDR1 is MNHEY and CDR2 is SVGEGT. This CDR3 contains 15 residues. CDR3 nucleotides: TGTGCCAGCAGTTTTCAAGGTAGCGCATTCTACGAGCAGTACTTC. Translation: CASSFQGSAFYEQYF.

This clone was recorded only once. The chain joins TRBV10-1 to TRBJ2-5; D perhaps matches TRBD2 (6 bases). The V gene's germline CDR1 is WNHNN and CDR2 SYGVQD (reference sequence). The CDR3 runs to 12 residues. The V gene lost 3 bases and the J gene lost 7 bases, with 9 bases spanning the gap. Written as DNA, the CDR3 is TGCGCCAGCAGTGATCGGGGAGGGACCCAGTACTTC. It codes for CASSDRGGTQYF.

The DNA of the CDR3 is TGTGCCAGCAGCCCCCCCGGGACAGGTGGTTACTTC. This gives the protein CASSPPGTGGYF. V and J are TRBV11-2 and TRBJ2-7; 8 bases match TRBD1. The germline CDR1 and CDR2 sequences are SGHAT and FQNNGV. CDR3 length equals 12 residues. V dropped 5 bases and J dropped 13; count of bases not matched to a gene: 10.

V usage is TRBV5-1 and J usage is TRBJ2-7; 9 bases line up with TRBD2. J was trimmed by 4 bases and V by 0 bases; bases with no gene match: 5. Germline V gives CDR1 SGHRS, CDR2 YFSETQ. CDR3 size: 15 residues. The CDR3 here is CASSLGGRALYEQYF. DNA for the CDR3: TGCGCCAGCAGCTTGGGCGGGAGGGCCCTTTACGAGCAGTACTTC.

This clone was counted once. Within the sample, other DNA sequences also encode this same CDR3. V usage is TRBV7-9 and J usage is TRBJ2-5, with a possible D match to TRBD1 (5 bases). Trimming removed 2 bases from V and 5 bases from J, with 9 bases in between. Germline loops: CDR1 SEHNR, CDR2 FQNEAQ (reference sequence). The CDR3 contains 13 residues. CDR3 amino acids: CASSLTGAETQYF. The CDR3 DNA sequence: TGTGCCAGCAGCTTAACAGGCGCGGAGACCCAGTACTTC.

This chain joins TRBV18 and TRBJ1-4, with 7 bases fitting TRBD1. Germline V gene sequence: CDR1 KGHSH, CDR2 LQKENI. Trimming cost V 6 bases and J 4 bases; bases outside gene matches: 5. This CDR3 region has 14 residues. The CDR3 is CASSSGQNNEKLFF. CDR3 in DNA: TGTGCCAGCTCGTCGGGACAGAATAATGAAAAACTGTTTTTT.

The chain is built from TRBV7-9 and TRBJ2-1; TRBD2 agrees at 7 bases. The V and J ends lost 6 bases and 7 bases, in that order; junction bases with no gene match: 6. The CDR3 is made up of 13 amino acids. Germline V lookup: CDR1 SEHNR, CDR2 FQNEAQ (reference sequence). CDR3 DNA: TGTGCCAGCAGGGATTGGGGAGGGAATGAGCAGTTCTTC. Amino acids: CASRDWGGNEQFF.

This chain joins TRBV6-5 and TRBJ1-3, with D perhaps TRBD1 (6 bases). Trimming pared 2 bases from V and 1 base from J, leaving 9 bases between. Germline V gene data show CDR1 as MNHEY and CDR2 as SVGAGI. The length of the CDR3 is 15 residues. CDR3 nucleotides: TGTGCCAGCAGTTACGGGGGCGCGTCTGGAAACACCATATATTTT. This gives the protein CASSYGGASGNTIYF.

The V and J genes are TRBV6-6 and TRBJ1-1, with a possible D match to TRBD1 (5 bases). The length of the CDR3 is 14 residues. The V end was cut by 7 bases, the J end by 1 base, with 13 bases between. Germline CDR1 reads MNHNY; CDR2 reads SVGAGI (reference sequence). As DNA, the CDR3 is TGTGCCAGCACCCCGCGGGGCCAGAACACTGAAGCTTTCTTT. Its translation: CASTPRGQNTEAFF.

CDR3 residues: CASSLAMATNEKLFF. The CDR3 DNA reads TGCGCCAGCAGCTTGGCCATGGCCACTAATGAAAAACTGTTTTTT. The chain is built from TRBV5-1 and TRBJ1-4; D is uncertain. The CDR3 is made up of 15 amino acids. With 0 bases removed from V and 2 bases from J, the gap between germline ends came to 8 bases. Germline assignment: CDR1 SGHRS and CDR2 YFSETQ.

The chain joins TRBV5-1 to TRBJ2-1; 11 bases are shared with TRBD2. Germline V lookup: CDR1 SGHRS, CDR2 YFSETQ. The CDR3 spans 16 residues. V was clipped by 0 bases and J by 6 bases; unmatched bases: 5. CDR3 loop: CASSLGRLAGLNEQFF. DNA for the CDR3: TGCGCCAGCAGCTTGGGGAGACTAGCGGGACTCAATGAGCAGTTCTTC. The full variable domain, completed using reference TRBV5-1 and TRBJ2-1, is KAGVTQTPRYLIKTRGQQVTLSCSPISGHRSVSWYQQTPGQGLQFLFEYFSETQRNKGNFPGRFSGRQFSNSRSEMNVSTLELGDSALYLCASSLGRLAGLNEQFFGPGTRLTVL.

The chain uses TRBV27 and TRBJ2-7; 8 bases align to TRBD1. J lost 0 bases, V lost 6 bases, and 7 bases had no gene match. Germline loops: CDR1 MNHEY, CDR2 SMNVEV (reference sequence). CDR3 length: 15 residues. The CDR3: CASRRGGQDSYEQYF. The CDR3 DNA follows: TGTGCCAGCAGGCGTGGGGGACAGGACTCCTACGAGCAGTACTTC.

CDR3 coding DNA: TGTGCCAGCAGATCAGGGGTAGGTGGCTACACCTTC. This gives the protein CASRSGVGGYTF. The chain couples TRBV6-5 to TRBJ1-2, with D tentatively TRBD1 (6 bases). The germline V gene has CDR1 MNHEY and CDR2 SVGAGI. The CDR3 sequence is 12 residues long. Trimming pared 6 bases from V and 7 bases from J, leaving 12 bases between.

The rearrangement joins TRBV27 to TRBJ2-1, with TRBD1 matching 9 bases. CDR1 MNHEY and CDR2 SMNVEV come from the germline V gene (reference sequence). This CDR3 has 11 residues. V dropped 10 bases and J dropped 13; count of bases not matched to a gene: 8. CDR3 region: CATGTGLGQFF. CDR3 nucleotide sequence: TGTGCCACCGGGACAGGGTTGGGACAGTTCTTC.

The rearrangement links TRBV7-2 to TRBJ2-5; 7 bases align to TRBD2. The CDR3 extends over 13 amino acids. Germline values: CDR1 SGHTA, CDR2 FQGNSA. The V gene end was trimmed by 2 bases and the J gene end by 5 bases; junction bases not matched to a gene: 2. CDR3 DNA: TGTGCCAGCAGCTTAAAGCGGGGTGAGACCCAGTACTTC. This encodes CASSLKRGETQYF.